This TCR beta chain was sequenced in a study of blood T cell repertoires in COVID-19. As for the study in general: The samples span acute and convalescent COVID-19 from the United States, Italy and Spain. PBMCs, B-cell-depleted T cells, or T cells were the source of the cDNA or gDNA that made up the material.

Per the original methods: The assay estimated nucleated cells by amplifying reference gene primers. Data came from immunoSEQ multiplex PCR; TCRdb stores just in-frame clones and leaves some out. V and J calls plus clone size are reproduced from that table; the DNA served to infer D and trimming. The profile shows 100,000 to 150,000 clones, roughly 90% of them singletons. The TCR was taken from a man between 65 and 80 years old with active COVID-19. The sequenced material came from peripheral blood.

The CDR3, as DNA: TGTGCCAGTAGTATTGGTCAGGGGCCCTCGGCCCAGCATTTT. This encodes CASSIGQGPSAQHF. This rearrangement joins TRBV19 to TRBJ1-5, with a tentative D call TRBD1 (6 bases). The CDR3 runs 14 residues. Germline lookup yields CDR1 LNHDA and CDR2 SQIVND (reference sequence). Trimming cost V 3 bases and J 11 bases, with 17 bases left between them.